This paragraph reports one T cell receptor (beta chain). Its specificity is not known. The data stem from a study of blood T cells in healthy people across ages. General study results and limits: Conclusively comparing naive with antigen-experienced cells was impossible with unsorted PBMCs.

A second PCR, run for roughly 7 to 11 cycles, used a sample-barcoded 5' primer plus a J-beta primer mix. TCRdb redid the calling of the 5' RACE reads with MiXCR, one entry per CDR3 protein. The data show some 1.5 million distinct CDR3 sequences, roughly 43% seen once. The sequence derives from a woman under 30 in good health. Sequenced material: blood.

Written as DNA, the CDR3 is TGTGCCAGCACCCTCCGGGAGGCCCAGACCACTGAAGCTTTCTTT. Encoded protein: CASTLREAQTTEAFF. The chain is built from TRBV11-1 and TRBJ1-1; D unresolved. This CDR3 has 15 amino acids. Germline V gene lookup returns CDR1 SGHAT and CDR2 FQDESV (reference sequence). The V gene lost 7 bases and the J gene lost 4 bases, with 19 bases spanning the gap.